The present T cell receptor (beta chain) was sequenced within a study of T cell responses to AZD1222 COVID-19 vaccine. Study context: Second-dose groups at about 4 or about 12 weeks were pooled. Findings of the study overall: Samples come after the peak T cell response, not at day 14. Females made up more of the donors, who were largely white British, and clonal diversity may have come out too low. Just a handful of AZD1222 recipients tested seropositive at baseline.

Of note for this clone: The target antigen is unknown.

This CDR3 is built from 16 residues. Germline V CDR1 and CDR2: SQVTM, ANQGSEA. Trimming shortened V by 6 bases and J by 3 bases, and 22 bases separated the two germline ends. Clones were read by immunoSEQ multiplex PCR, and TCRdb kept only the in-frame ones, dropping some. The sample records about 120,000 clones, about 90% being singletons. The gene calls are TRBV29-1 and TRBJ2-3, with a weak D call TRBD2 (6 bases). The source is an adult in good health. Sample: peripheral blood, taken on day 0 of AZD1222 vaccination. The CDR3: CSVASREAPRTDTQYF. The DNA for the CDR3 is TGCAGCGTCGCAAGCAGGGAGGCCCCTCGAACAGATACGCAGTATTTT.